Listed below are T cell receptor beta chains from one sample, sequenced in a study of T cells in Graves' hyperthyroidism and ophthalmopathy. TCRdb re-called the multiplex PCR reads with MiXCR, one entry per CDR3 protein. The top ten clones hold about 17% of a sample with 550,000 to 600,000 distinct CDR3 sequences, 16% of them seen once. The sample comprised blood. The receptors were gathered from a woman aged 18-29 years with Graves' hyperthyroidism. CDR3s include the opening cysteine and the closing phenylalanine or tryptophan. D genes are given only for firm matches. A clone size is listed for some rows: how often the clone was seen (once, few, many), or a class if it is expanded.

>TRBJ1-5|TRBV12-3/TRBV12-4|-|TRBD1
CASSFFLTGQSNQPQHF
TGTGCCAGCAGTTTTTTTTTAACGGGACAGTCCAATCAGCCCCAGCATTTT
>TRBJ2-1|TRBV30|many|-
CALSMLARSYNEQFF
TGTGCCTTGAGTATGCTCGCGAGGTCCTACAATGAGCAGTTCTTC
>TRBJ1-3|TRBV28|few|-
CASSLDASSGNTIYF
TGTGCCAGCAGTTTAGACGCAAGCTCTGGAAACACCATATATTTT
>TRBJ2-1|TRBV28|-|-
CASSTPRRSSYNEQFF
TGTGCCAGCAGCACCCCCCGCCGGAGCTCCTACAATGAGCAGTTCTTC
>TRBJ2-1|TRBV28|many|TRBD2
CASRASGTSTNNEQFF
TGTGCCAGCAGAGCCTCCGGGACTAGCACAAACAATGAGCAGTTCTTC
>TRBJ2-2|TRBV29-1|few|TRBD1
CSVARQGADTGELFF
TGCAGCGTTGCGAGGCAGGGGGCAGATACCGGGGAGCTGTTTTTT
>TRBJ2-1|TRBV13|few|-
CASSLGGDDEQFF
TGTGCCAGCAGCTTAGGGGGAGATGATGAGCAGTTCTTC
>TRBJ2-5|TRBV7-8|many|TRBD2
CASRETSGSETQYF
TGTGCCAGCAGAGAGACTAGCGGGAGTGAGACCCAGTACTTC
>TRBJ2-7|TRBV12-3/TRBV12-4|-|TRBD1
CASSSTRPDRVHEQYF
TGTGCCAGCAGTTCCACGAGGCCTGACAGGGTCCACGAGCAGTACTTC
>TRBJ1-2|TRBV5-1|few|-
CASSFIGGEDNYGYTF
TGCGCCAGCAGCTTCATAGGAGGGGAAGATAACTATGGCTACACCTTC
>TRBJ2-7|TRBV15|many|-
CATSRDGELRGEQYF
TGTGCCACCAGCAGAGATGGGGAGCTTAGGGGGGAGCAGTACTTC
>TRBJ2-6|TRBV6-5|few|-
CASSYPTRVGANVLTF
TGTGCCAGCAGTTACCCGACGCGGGTGGGGGCCAACGTCCTGACTTTC
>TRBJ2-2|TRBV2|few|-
CASGRTANTGELFF
TGTGCCAGTGGACGGACCGCGAACACCGGGGAGCTGTTTTTT
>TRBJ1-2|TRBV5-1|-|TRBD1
CASSLAGRGLGYTF
TGCGCCAGCAGCTTGGCTGGCAGGGGGCTCGGCTACACCTTC
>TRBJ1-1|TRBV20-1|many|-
CSARDHREYTEAFF
TGCAGTGCTAGAGACCACAGGGAGTACACTGAAGCTTTCTTT
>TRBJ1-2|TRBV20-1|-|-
CSARVWGGHGYTF
TGCAGTGCTAGAGTGTGGGGGGGGCATGGCTACACCTTC
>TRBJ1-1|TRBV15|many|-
CATSRDLIGMNTEAFF
TGTGCCACCAGCAGAGATTTAATCGGAATGAACACTGAAGCTTTCTTT
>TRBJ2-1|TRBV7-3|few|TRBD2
CASSPLGTSGGNNEQFF
TGTGCCAGCAGCCCACTCGGGACTAGCGGGGGGAACAATGAGCAGTTCTTC